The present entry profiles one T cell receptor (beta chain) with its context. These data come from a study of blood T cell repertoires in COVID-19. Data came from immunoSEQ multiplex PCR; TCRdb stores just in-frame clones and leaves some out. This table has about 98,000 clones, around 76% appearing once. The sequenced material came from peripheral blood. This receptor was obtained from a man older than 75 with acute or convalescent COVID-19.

The CDR3 DNA reads as TGTGCCAGCAGTGAACCCCGGGACATCGAGCTGTTTTTT. It codes for CASSEPRDIELFF. The V call is TRBV25-1, the J call TRBJ2-2; D perhaps matches TRBD1 (6 bases). V was shortened by 2 bases and J by 11 bases, with 12 bases between the two germline ends. The CDR3 loop spans 13 amino acids. Germline CDR1 reads MGHDK; CDR2 reads SYGVNS. Based on the CDR3 plus reference TRBV25-1 and TRBJ2-2, the full variable domain is EADIYQTPRYLVIGTGKKITLECSQTMGHDKMYWYQQDPGMELHLIHYSYGVNSTEKGDLSSESTVSRIRTEHFPLTLESARPSHTSQYLCASSEPRDIELFFGEGSRLTVL.